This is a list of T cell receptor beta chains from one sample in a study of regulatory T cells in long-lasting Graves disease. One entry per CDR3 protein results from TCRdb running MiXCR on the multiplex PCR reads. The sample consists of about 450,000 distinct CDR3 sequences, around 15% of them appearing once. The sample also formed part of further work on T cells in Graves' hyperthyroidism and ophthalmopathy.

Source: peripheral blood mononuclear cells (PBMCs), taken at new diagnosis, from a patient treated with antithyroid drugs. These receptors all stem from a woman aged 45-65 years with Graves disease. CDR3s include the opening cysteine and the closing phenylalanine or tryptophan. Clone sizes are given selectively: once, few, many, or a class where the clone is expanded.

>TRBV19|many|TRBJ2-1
CASSSGGNWGNEQFF
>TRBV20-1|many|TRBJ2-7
CSARPTETGWLSYEQYF
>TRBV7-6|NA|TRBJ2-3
CASSLKAGGLPDTQYF
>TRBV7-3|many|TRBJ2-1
CASSSGYEQFF
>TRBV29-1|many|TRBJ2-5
CSGLRGRGETQYF
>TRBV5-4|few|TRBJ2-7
CASSPGLAETYEQYF
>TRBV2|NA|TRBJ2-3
CASSTSGTGMGTDTQYF
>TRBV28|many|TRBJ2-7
CASSFGQHRGYEQYF
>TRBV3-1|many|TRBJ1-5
CASSQDGTGLLNQPQHF
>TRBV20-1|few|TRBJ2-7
CSARDEALYEQYF
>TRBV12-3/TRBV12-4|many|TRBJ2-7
CASSSTGIAGSDGEQYF
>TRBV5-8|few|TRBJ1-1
CASSFDRALPMNTEAFF
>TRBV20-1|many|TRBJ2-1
CSARDPRGSYNEQFF
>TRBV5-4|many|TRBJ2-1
CASSLRRASSYNEQFF
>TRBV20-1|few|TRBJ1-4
CSASARQRREKLFF
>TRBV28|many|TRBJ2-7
CASSLETGAGNEQYF
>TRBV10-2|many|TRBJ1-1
CASSESRGKDEAFF
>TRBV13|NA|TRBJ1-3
CASILVFPGRSGNTIYF
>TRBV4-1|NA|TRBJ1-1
CASSQDPGAHTEAFF
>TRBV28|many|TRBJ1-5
CASRLQGDQPQHF
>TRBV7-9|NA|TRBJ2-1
CASSPKGRATGEQFF
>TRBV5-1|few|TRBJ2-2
CASSRTASGRGNTGELFF
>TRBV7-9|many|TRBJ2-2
CASSLRGIAGDFPGELFF
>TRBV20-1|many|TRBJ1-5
CSARYGQGGQPQHF
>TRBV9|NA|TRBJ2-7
CASSASPSGSPYEQYF
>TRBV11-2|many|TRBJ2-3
CASSRGTSGTPGTDTQYF
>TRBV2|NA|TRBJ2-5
CASSLDVSEIQYF
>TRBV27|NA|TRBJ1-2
CASGPGQVHYGYTF
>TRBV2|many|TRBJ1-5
CASSENGRNQPQHF
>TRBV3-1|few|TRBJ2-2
CASSQVVLRGAGELFF
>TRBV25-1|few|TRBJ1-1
CASSEYEGGNTEAFF
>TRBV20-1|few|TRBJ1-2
CSAREGTNYGYTF
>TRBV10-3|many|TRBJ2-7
CAIRTPPYEQYF
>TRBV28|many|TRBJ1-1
CASSLSIGVNTEAFF
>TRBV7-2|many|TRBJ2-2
CASRGGLSTGELFF
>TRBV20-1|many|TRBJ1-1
CSALGGRVTNTEAFF
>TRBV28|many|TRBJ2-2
CASSSLSTGEEELFF
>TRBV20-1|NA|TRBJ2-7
CSARSIRREGILHHF
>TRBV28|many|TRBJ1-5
CASSGPSHSNQPQHF
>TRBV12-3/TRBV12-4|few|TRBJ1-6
CASSLGQAGNSPLHF